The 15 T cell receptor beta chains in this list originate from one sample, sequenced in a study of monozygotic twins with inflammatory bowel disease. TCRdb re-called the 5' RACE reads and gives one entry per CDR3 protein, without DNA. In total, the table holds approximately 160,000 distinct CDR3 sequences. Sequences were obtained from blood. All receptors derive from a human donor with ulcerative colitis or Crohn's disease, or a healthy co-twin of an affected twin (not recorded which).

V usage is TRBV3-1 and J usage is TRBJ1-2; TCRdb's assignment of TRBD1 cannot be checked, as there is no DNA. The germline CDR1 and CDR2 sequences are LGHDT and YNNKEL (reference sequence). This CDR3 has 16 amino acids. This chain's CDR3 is CVSSQDARQWRSGYTF.

CDR3 sequence: CSVESPRDGQGSSDTQYF. The chain couples TRBV29-1 to TRBJ2-3; TCRdb's D call, TRBD1, is unchecked because there is no DNA. CDR1 SQVTM and CDR2 ANQGSEA come from the germline V gene. The CDR3 sequence is 18 residues long.

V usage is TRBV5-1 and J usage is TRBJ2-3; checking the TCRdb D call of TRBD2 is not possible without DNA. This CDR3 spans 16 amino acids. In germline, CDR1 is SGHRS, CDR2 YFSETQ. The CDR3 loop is CASSFRTLTDADTQYF.

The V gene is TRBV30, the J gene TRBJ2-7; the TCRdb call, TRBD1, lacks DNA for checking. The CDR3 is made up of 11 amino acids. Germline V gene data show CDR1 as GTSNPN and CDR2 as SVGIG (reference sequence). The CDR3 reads CAWGTQVKQYF.

CDR3 amino acids: CASSVGVSYNEQFF. The chain is built from TRBV9 and TRBJ2-1. This CDR3 spans 14 amino acids. Germline V gene data show CDR1 as SGDLS and CDR2 as YYNGEE. Based on the CDR3 plus reference TRBV9 and TRBJ2-1, the full variable domain is DSGVTQTPKHLITATGQRVTLRCSPRSGDLSVYWYQQSLDQGLQFLIQYYNGEERAKGNILERFSAQQFPDLHSELNLSSLELGDSALYFCASSVGVSYNEQFFGPGTRLTVL.

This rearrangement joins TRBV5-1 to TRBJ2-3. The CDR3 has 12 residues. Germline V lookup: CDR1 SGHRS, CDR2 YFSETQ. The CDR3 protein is CASSVSPDTQYF.

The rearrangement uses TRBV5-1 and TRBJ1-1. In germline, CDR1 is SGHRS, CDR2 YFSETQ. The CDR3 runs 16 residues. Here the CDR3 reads CASSLVQASLNTEAFF.

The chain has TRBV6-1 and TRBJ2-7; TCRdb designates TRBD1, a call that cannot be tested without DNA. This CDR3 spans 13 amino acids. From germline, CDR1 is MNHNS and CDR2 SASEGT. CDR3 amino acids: CASSEIGRHEQYF.

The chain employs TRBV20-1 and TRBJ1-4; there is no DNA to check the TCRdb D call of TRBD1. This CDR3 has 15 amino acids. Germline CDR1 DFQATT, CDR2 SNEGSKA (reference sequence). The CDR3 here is CSARDEALMDEKLFF.

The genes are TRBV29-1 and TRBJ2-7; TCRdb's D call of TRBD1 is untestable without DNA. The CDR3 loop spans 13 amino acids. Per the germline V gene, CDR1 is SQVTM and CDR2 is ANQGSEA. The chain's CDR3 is CSVEETGRFEQYF.

The CDR3 loop is CASGVGNEQFF. The rearrangement links TRBV5-4 to TRBJ2-1. This CDR3 is built from 11 residues. The germline V gene has CDR1 SGHNT and CDR2 YYREEE (reference sequence).

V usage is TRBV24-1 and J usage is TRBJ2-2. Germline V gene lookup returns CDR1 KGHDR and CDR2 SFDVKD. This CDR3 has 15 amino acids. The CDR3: CATSDPLTNTGELFF.

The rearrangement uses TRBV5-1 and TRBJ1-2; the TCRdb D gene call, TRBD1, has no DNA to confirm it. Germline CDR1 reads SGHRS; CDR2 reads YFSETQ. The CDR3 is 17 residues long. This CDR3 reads CASSLRTETSRSYGYTF. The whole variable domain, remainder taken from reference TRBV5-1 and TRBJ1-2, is KAGVTQTPRYLIKTRGQQVTLSCSPISGHRSVSWYQQTPGQGLQFLFEYFSETQRNKGNFPGRFSGRQFSNSRSEMNVSTLELGDSALYLCASSLRTETSRSYGYTFGSGTRLTVV.

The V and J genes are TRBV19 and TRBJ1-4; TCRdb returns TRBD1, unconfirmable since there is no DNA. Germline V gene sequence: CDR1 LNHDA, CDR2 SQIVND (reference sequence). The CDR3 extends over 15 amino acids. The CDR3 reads CASSIGGGSYEKLFF.

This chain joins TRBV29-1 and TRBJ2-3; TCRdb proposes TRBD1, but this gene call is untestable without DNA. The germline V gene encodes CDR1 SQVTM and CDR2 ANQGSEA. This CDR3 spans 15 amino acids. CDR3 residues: CSVLWPQTRTDTQYF.